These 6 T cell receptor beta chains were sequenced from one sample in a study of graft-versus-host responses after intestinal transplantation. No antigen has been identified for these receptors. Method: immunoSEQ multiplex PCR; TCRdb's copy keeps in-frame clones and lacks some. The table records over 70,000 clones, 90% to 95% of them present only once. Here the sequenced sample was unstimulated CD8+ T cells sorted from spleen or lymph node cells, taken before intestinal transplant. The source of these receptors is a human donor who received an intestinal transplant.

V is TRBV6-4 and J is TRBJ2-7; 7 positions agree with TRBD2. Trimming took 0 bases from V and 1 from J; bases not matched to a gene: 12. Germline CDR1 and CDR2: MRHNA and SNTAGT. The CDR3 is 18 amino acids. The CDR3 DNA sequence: TGTGCCAGCAGTGACTCGATGGCAGGGAGGGGATGGTCCTACGAGCAGTACTTC. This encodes CASSDSMAGRGWSYEQYF.

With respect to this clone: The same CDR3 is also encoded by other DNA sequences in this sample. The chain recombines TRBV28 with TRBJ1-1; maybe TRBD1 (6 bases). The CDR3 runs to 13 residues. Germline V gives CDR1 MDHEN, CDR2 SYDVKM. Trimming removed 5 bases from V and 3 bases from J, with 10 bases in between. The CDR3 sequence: CASSPRGYTEAFF. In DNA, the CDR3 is TGTGCCAGCAGTCCCAGGGGATACACTGAAGCTTTCTTT.

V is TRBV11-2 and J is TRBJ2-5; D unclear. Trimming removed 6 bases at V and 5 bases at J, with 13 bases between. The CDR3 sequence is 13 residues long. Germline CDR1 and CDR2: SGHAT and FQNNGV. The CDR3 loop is CASSRPGWETQYF. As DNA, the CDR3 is TGTGCCAGCAGTCGTCCCGGGTGGGAGACCCAGTACTTC.

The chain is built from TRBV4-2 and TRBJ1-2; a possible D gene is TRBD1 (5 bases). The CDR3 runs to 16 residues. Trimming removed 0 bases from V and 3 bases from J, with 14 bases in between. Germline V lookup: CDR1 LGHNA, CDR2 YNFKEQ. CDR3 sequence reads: CASSQESAQGYYGYTF. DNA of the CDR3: TGTGCCAGCAGCCAAGAAAGCGCTCAGGGATACTATGGCTACACCTTC.

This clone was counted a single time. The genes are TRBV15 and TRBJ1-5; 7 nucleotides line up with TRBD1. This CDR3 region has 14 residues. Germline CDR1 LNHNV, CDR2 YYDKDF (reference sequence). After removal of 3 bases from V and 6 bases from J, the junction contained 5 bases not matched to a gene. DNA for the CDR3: TGTGCCACCAGCAGCTTTGCAGGGGGTCAGCCCCAGCATTTT. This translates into CATSSFAGGQPQHF.

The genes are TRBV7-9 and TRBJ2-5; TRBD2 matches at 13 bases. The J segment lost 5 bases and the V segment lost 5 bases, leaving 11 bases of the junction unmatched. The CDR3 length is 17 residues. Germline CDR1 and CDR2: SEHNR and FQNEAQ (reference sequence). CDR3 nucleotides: TGTGCCAGCAGCCCACTAGGGGGACTAGCGGGAAAGGAGACCCAGTACTTC. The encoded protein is CASSPLGGLAGKETQYF.